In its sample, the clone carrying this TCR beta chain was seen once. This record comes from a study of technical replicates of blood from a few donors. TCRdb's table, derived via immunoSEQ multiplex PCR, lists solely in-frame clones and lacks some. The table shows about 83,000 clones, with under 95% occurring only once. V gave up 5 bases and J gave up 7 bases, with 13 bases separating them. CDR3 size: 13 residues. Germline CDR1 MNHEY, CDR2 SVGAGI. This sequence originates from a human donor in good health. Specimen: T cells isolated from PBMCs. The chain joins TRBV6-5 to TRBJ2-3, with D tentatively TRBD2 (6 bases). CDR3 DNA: TGTGCCAGCAGTACCGGGACTGGGAATACGCAGTATTTT. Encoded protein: CASSTGTGNTQYF.